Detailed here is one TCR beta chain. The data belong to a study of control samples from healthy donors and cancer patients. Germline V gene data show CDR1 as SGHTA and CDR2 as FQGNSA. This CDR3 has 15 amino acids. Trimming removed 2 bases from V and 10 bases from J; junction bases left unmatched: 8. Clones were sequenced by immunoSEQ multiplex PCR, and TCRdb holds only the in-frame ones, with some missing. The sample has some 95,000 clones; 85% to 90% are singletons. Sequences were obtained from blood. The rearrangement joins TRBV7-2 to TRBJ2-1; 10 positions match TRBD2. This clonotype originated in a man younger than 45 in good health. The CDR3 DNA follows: TGTGCCAGCAGCTTATTGGTAGCGGGAGGCGGGGAGCAGTTCTTC. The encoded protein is CASSLLVAGGGEQFF.